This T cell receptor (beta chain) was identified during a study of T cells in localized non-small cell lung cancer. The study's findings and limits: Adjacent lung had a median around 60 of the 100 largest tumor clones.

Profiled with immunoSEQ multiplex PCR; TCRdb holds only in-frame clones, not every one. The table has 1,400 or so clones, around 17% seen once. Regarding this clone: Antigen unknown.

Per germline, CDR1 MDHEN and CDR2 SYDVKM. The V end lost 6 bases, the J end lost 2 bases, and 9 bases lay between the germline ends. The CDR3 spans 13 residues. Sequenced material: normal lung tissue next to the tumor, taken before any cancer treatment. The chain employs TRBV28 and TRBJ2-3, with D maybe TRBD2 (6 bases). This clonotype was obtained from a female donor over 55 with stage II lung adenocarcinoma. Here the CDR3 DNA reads TGTGCCAGCAGGCGGGACCTCACAGATACGCAGTATTTT. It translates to CASRRDLTDTQYF.